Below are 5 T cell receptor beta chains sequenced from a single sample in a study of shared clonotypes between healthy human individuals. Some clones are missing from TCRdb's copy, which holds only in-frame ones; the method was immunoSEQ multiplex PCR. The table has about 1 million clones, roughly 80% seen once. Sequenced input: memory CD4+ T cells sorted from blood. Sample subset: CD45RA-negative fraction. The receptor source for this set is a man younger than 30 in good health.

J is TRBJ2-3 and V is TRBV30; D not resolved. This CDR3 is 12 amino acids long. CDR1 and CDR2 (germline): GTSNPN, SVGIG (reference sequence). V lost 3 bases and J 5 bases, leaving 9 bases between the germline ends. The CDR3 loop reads CAWSQQRDTQYF. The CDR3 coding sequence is TGTGCCTGGAGCCAACAGAGAGATACGCAGTATTTT.

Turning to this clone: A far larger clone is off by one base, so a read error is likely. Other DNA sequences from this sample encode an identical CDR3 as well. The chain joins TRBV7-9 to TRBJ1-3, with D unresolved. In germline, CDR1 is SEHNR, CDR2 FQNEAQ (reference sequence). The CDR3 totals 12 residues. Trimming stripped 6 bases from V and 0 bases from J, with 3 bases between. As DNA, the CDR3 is TGTGCCAGCAGTCACTCTGGAAACACCATATATTTT. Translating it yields CASSHSGNTIYF.

Written as DNA, the CDR3 is TGTGCCAGCAGCCGGAGTGGAGTAGATAGCTGGAGCTCCTACGAGCAGTACTTC. Residues: CASSRSGVDSWSSYEQYF. V gene TRBV14 combines with J gene TRBJ2-7; D is unclear. Trimming pared 4 bases from V and 0 bases from J, leaving 22 bases between. The CDR3 consists of 18 residues. CDR1 is SGHDN and CDR2 is FVKESK in the germline V gene.

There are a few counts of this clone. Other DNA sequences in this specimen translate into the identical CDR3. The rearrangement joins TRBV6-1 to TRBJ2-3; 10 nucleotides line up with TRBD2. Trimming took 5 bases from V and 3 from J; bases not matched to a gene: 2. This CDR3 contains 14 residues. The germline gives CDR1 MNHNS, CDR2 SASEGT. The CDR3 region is CASSPSGGTDTQYF. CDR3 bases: TGTGCCAGCAGTCCTAGCGGGGGAACAGATACGCAGTATTTT.

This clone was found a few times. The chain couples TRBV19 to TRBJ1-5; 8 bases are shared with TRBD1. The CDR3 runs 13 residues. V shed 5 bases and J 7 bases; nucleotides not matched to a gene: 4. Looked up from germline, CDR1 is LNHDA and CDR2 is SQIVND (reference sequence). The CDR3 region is CASSLDRDQPQHF. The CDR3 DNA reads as TGTGCCAGTAGTTTGGACAGGGACCAGCCCCAGCATTTT.